Sequencing of this T cell receptor beta chain was carried out in a study of cytomegalovirus exposure and HLA in healthy donors. PCR employed 60 Vbeta and 13 Jbeta primers. TCRdb's table, derived via immunoSEQ multiplex PCR, lists solely in-frame clones and lacks some. The sample holds around 130,000 clones, roughly 87% seen once. The CDR3 loop spans 15 amino acids. J lost 2 bases, V lost 0 bases, and 2 bases had no gene match. Germline-derived CDR1 and CDR2 are SGDLS and YYNGEE. J is TRBJ2-1 and V is TRBV9, with 7 bases that match TRBD1. The sequenced sample was PBMCs. The TCR sequence derives from a woman aged 18-29 years in good health and CMV-seronegative. CDR3 sequence (DNA): TGTGCCAGCAGCGTAGCAGGGGGTCCCTACAATGAGCAGTTCTTC. Its protein is CASSVAGGPYNEQFF.